The 26 T cell receptor beta chains given below trace back to one sample, sequenced in a study of vaccination and CD4 T cells after COVID-19. These receptors have no known antigen. The treatment denotes: roughly 10-day PBMC culture with coronavirus spike peptide pools or control peptides (ViraFEST assay). Sequenced with the Oncomine TCR Beta short-read assay was DNA taken from cultured CD4+ T cells. From the PCR reads, TCRdb called clonotypes with MiXCR, one entry per CDR3 protein. Counted here are 9,500 to 15,000 distinct CDR3 sequences, approximately 60% occurring once; the ten biggest clones make up about 20%. Sequenced sample: CD4+ T cells from blood, cultured in vitro. Receptor source: a human donor who had recovered from COVID-19.

This clonotype showed up just a few times. The chain combines TRBV6-2 or TRBV6-3 with TRBJ2-1; 9 positions match TRBD1. CDR3 size: 14 residues. With V trimmed by 6 bases and J by 2 bases, 2 bases remained unmatched. Per germline, CDR1 MNHEY and CDR2 SVGEGT. CDR3 sequence: CASRDRGTYNEQFF. The CDR3 DNA reads TGTGCCAGCAGGGACAGGGGCACCTACAATGAGCAGTTCTTC.

A few counts support this clonotype. This rearrangement joins TRBV20-1 to TRBJ2-7; the D gene is possibly TRBD2 (5 bases). Trimming removed 5 bases from V and 2 bases from J, with 19 bases in between. Germline V gene sequence: CDR1 DFQATT, CDR2 SNEGSKA (reference sequence). The CDR3 consists of 15 residues. The CDR3 reads CSAARNPGSPYEQYF. CDR3 bases: TGCAGTGCTGCCAGAAACCCGGGATCACCCTACGAGCAGTACTTC.

The gene calls are TRBV30 and TRBJ2-7; D may be TRBD1 (5 bases). V lost 7 bases and J 0 bases, leaving 10 bases between the germline ends. From germline, CDR1 is GTSNPN and CDR2 SVGIG (reference sequence). CDR3 length equals 12 residues. CDR3 region: CASTAHSYEQYF. CDR3 coding DNA: TGTGCCTCGACAGCACACTCCTACGAGCAGTACTTC.

This CDR3 reads CASSSDRAHGYTF. In DNA form, the CDR3 reads TGTGCCAGCAGCTCAGACAGGGCCCATGGCTACACCTTC. The chain has TRBV28 and TRBJ1-2; 7 bases align to TRBD1. Trimming took 6 bases from V and 6 from J; bases not matched to a gene: 7. The CDR3 has 13 residues. In germline, CDR1 is MDHEN, CDR2 SYDVKM.

The rearrangement uses TRBV14 and TRBJ2-5; D not resolved. The CDR3 sequence is 15 residues long. Trimming shortened V by 0 bases and J by 4 bases, and 12 bases separated the two germline ends. The V gene's germline CDR1 is SGHDN and CDR2 FVKESK. The CDR3 DNA sequence: TGTGCCAGCAGCCAAGAAGGCTCTCCGAGAGAGACCCAGTACTTC. It is translated as CASSQEGSPRETQYF.

The gene calls are TRBV7-8 and TRBJ2-7; maybe TRBD2 (5 bases). The CDR3 consists of 15 residues. In germline, CDR1 is SGHVS, CDR2 FQNEAQ. V dropped 3 bases and J dropped 7 bases, with 19 bases sitting between them. CDR3 nucleotides: TGTGCCAGCAGCTTTTTCCCCCCGGGAACGGGGGAGCAGTACTTC. This gives the protein CASSFFPPGTGEQYF.

The CDR3 DNA reads as TGTGCCAGCAGTTACTCGGGAGCGGGAGTAAAAGAGACCCAGTACTTC. Translated: CASSYSGAGVKETQYF. This chain connects TRBV6-2 or TRBV6-3 to TRBJ2-5, with 8 bases aligning to TRBD2. This CDR3 contains 16 residues. Trimming took 0 bases from V and 3 from J; bases not matched to a gene: 6. The germline gives CDR1 MNHEY, CDR2 SVGEGT.

The V call is TRBV6-4, the J call TRBJ2-3; 10 nucleotides align to TRBD2. Germline-derived CDR1 and CDR2 are MRHNA and SNTAGT. This CDR3 has 18 residues. V dropped 6 bases and J dropped 3; count of bases not matched to a gene: 15. The CDR3 protein is CASSAIEREGPRTDTQYF. The CDR3 nucleotides read TGTGCCAGCAGCGCCATAGAGCGGGAGGGCCCTCGTACAGATACGCAGTATTTT.

V and J are TRBV28 and TRBJ2-1, with a possible D match to TRBD2 (6 bases). Per germline, CDR1 MDHEN and CDR2 SYDVKM. Trimming shortened V by 3 bases and J by 5 bases, and 14 bases separated the two germline ends. The CDR3 is made up of 15 amino acids. CDR3 in amino acids: CASSLRGRSHNEQFF. The CDR3 nucleotides read TGTGCCAGCAGTTTGAGAGGGAGGTCCCACAATGAGCAGTTCTTC.

This chain uses TRBV7-2 with TRBJ2-1, with 10 bases matching TRBD2. The CDR3 contains 17 residues. The J segment lost 4 bases and the V segment lost 0 bases, leaving 6 bases of the junction unmatched. The germline V gene encodes CDR1 SGHTA and CDR2 FQGNSA. CDR3 sequence (DNA): TGTGCCAGCAGCTTAGCGGCTAGCGGGAGCAGATACAATGAGCAGTTCTTC. It codes for CASSLAASGSRYNEQFF.

The chain has TRBV30 and TRBJ1-5; TRBD1 is a possible D gene (6 bases). This CDR3 comprises 16 residues. The V gene's germline CDR1 is GTSNPN and CDR2 SVGIG (reference sequence). The V and J ends lost 2 bases and 5 bases respectively, with 19 bases between them. CDR3 sequence reads: CAWSSPRTASDQPQHF. CDR3 DNA sequence: TGTGCCTGGAGTTCTCCACGGACAGCAAGTGATCAGCCCCAGCATTTT.

This chain joins TRBV30 and TRBJ2-7; possible D gene TRBD1, 6 bases. Deletions cut 0 bases from V and 5 bases from J, with 14 bases between. This CDR3 is 14 amino acids long. Germline loops: CDR1 GTSNPN, CDR2 SVGIG (reference sequence). Here the CDR3 reads CAWSVYRASHEQYF. The CDR3 nucleotides read TGTGCCTGGAGTGTCTACAGGGCTTCCCACGAGCAGTACTTC.

This clonotype was seen a handful of times. The chain is built from TRBV20-1 and TRBJ1-2; D possibly corresponds to TRBD1 (6 bases). V lost 6 bases and J 1 base, leaving 12 bases between the germline ends. The CDR3 runs 13 residues. Germline V gene lookup returns CDR1 DFQATT and CDR2 SNEGSKA (reference sequence). The CDR3 DNA reads TGCAGTGCCCCGAGGACAGATAACTATGGCTACACCTTC. Its translation: CSAPRTDNYGYTF.

The chain is built from TRBV24-1 and TRBJ2-1; the match to TRBD2 covers 12 bases. This CDR3 is 16 amino acids long. The V gene's germline CDR1 is KGHDR and CDR2 SFDVKD. The V and J ends lost 4 bases and 7 bases, in that order; junction bases with no gene match: 7. DNA of the CDR3: TGTGCCACCAGTGACGAGCTAGCGGGAGGGAGGAATGAGCAGTTCTTC. Protein sequence: CATSDELAGGRNEQFF.

By proportion, this clonotype is large. The chain links TRBV19 to TRBJ2-5; D ambiguous. Deletions cut 1 base from V and 3 bases from J, with 6 bases between. CDR1 LNHDA and CDR2 SQIVND come from the germline V gene (reference sequence). CDR3 length equals 13 residues. Here the CDR3 reads CASSIVGKETQYF. In nucleotides, the CDR3 is TGTGCCAGTAGTATAGTGGGAAAAGAGACCCAGTACTTC.

The gene calls are TRBV28 and TRBJ2-2, with D possibly matching TRBD1 (6 bases). The CDR3 has 19 amino acids. V was shortened by 6 bases and J by 5 bases, with 28 bases between the two germline ends. The germline gives CDR1 MDHEN, CDR2 SYDVKM. CDR3 region: CASSDRTGQPRHKTGELFF. DNA for the CDR3: TGTGCCAGCAGCGACCGTACCGGACAGCCGAGGCACAAAACCGGGGAGCTGTTTTTT.

In its sample, this clonotype was seen once. The rearrangement links TRBV7-6 to TRBJ1-6; D remains unclear. Trimming removed 4 bases from V and 9 bases from J, with 13 bases in between. Germline CDR1 SGHVS, CDR2 FNYEAQ. The CDR3 sequence is 14 residues long. The CDR3 nucleotides are TGTGCCAGCAGCTCCCTCCGCGATAGTTCACCCCTCCACTTT. Its protein is CASSSLRDSSPLHF.

The chain couples TRBV20-1 to TRBJ2-2, with 11 bases fitting TRBD1. J was trimmed by 4 bases and V by 3 bases; bases with no gene match: 4. Germline CDR1 DFQATT, CDR2 SNEGSKA (reference sequence). This CDR3 spans 15 amino acids. The CDR3 region has the DNA TGCAGTGCTAGGACCGGGACAGGGGGCACCGGGGAGCTGTTTTTT. Translating it yields CSARTGTGGTGELFF.

This chain uses TRBV6-1 with TRBJ2-4; tentatively, D is TRBD1 (5 bases). The CDR3 has 18 residues. The V end lost 3 bases, the J end lost 1 base, and 19 bases lay between the germline ends. CDR1 and CDR2 (germline): MNHNS, SASEGT. The CDR3 region has the DNA TGTGCCAGCAGTGACAGGGATGGGCCTGACCTGGCCAAAAACATTCAGTACTTC. Its protein is CASSDRDGPDLAKNIQYF.

This clonotype was counted between two and nine times. The junction departs from germline at one end; a sequencing error may be responsible. The chain has TRBV15 and TRBJ2-1, with TRBD1 as a possible D gene (6 bases). There are 14 residues in the CDR3. From germline, CDR1 is LNHNV and CDR2 YYDKDF (reference sequence). CDR3 DNA sequence: TGTGCCACCAGGAGAGGGGGTACTTACAATGAGCAGTTCTTC. Translating gives CATRRGGTYNEQFF.

CDR3 bases: TGTGCCAGTACAGGGGACTATAATTCACCCCTCCACTTT. As protein: CASTGDYNSPLHF. This chain uses TRBV11-2 with TRBJ1-6; 7 bases are a match to TRBD1. The V and J ends lost 9 bases and 3 bases, in that order; junction bases with no gene match: 2. The CDR3 has 13 amino acids. Germline CDR1 and CDR2: SGHAT and FQNNGV.

This chain links TRBV5-6 with TRBJ1-3, with D unclear. Germline V gives CDR1 SGHDT, CDR2 YYEEEE. Trimming removed 4 bases at V and 2 bases at J, with 13 bases between. The length of the CDR3 is 15 residues. The CDR3 here is CASSPTFGAGNTIYF. The DNA for the CDR3 is TGTGCCAGCAGCCCCACGTTCGGGGCTGGAAACACCATATATTTT.

This chain links TRBV20-1 with TRBJ1-6; D is perhaps TRBD1 (6 bases). This CDR3 has 15 residues. V lost 0 bases and J lost 11, with 17 bases in between. From germline, CDR1 is DFQATT and CDR2 SNEGSKA (reference sequence). The CDR3 bases are TGCAGTGCTAGAGATCCACAGGGCTCCTCTGCACCCCTCCACTTT. It translates to CSARDPQGSSAPLHF.

The chain recombines TRBV15 with TRBJ2-1; maybe TRBD1 (6 bases). Trimming shortened V by 8 bases and J by 5 bases, and 13 bases separated the two germline ends. CDR1 LNHNV and CDR2 YYDKDF come from the germline V gene (reference sequence). The CDR3 spans 13 residues. In nucleotides, the CDR3 is TGTGCCACCTTGGAACGGACAGACAATGAGCAGTTCTTC. Its protein product is CATLERTDNEQFF.

The chain links TRBV7-6 to TRBJ2-5; D unclear. The CDR3 covers 12 residues. The germline V gene has CDR1 SGHVS and CDR2 FNYEAQ. V lost 5 bases and J 5 bases, leaving 9 bases between the germline ends. CDR3 nucleotide sequence: TGTGCCAGCAGCCTCCCCAGGGAGACCCAGTACTTC. Translation gives CASSLPRETQYF.

The gene calls are TRBV28 and TRBJ1-3; 9 bases agree with TRBD1. V lost 5 bases to trimming and J lost 4 bases; unmatched junction nucleotides: 12. CDR3 length: 17 amino acids. Germline CDR1 MDHEN, CDR2 SYDVKM. The CDR3 spells CASSTSGTGRTGNTIYF. The CDR3 DNA is TGTGCCAGCAGTACCTCCGGGACAGGGAGGACCGGAAACACCATATATTTT.